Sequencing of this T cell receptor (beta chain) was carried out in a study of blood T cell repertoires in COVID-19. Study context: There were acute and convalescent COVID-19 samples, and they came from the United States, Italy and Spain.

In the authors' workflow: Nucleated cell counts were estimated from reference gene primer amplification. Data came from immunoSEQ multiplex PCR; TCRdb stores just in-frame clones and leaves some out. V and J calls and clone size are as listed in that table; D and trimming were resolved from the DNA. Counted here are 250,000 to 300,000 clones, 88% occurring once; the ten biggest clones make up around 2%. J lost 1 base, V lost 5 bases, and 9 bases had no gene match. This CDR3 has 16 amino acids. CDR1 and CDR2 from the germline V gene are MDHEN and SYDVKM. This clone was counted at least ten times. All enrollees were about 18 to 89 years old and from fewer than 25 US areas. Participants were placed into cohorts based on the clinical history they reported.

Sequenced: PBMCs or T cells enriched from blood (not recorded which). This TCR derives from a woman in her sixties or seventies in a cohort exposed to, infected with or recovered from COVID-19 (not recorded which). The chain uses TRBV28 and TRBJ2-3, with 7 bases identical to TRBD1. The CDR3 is CASSRGRQGRTDTQYF. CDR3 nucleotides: TGTGCCAGCAGTAGAGGGCGACAGGGACGCACAGATACGCAGTATTTT.